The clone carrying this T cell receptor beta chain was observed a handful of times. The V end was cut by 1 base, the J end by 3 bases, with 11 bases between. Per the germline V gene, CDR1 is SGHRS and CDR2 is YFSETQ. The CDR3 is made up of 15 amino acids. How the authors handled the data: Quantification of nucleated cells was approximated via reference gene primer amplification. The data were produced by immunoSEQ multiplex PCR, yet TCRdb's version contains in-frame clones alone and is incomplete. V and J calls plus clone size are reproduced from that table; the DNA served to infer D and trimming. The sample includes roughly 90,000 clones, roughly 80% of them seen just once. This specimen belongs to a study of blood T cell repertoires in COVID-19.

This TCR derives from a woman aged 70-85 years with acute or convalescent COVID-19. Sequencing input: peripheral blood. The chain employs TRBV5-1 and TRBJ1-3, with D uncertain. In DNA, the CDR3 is TGCGCCAGCAGCTTGTCGGGAGACGGTGGAAACACCATATATTTT. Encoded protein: CASSLSGDGGNTIYF. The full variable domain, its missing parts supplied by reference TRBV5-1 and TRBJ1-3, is KAGVTQTPRYLIKTRGQQVTLSCSPISGHRSVSWYQQTPGQGLQFLFEYFSETQRNKGNFPGRFSGRQFSNSRSEMNVSTLELGDSALYLCASSLSGDGGNTIYFGEGSWLTVV.